The 29 T cell receptor beta chains reported below all come from one sample, sequenced in a study of CD8+ T cells in alopecia areata. RNA was isolated and reverse transcribed to cDNA, the sequencing template. Repertoires were generated with immunoSEQ multiplex PCR, while TCRdb's copy carries only in-frame clones and drops some. This sample has over 200,000 clones; approximately 52% occur once, and the top ten carry 0.45%. The sequences come from CD4+ T cells sorted from blood, collected at week 0. The source of these receptors is a human donor with alopecia areata.

The V gene is TRBV15, the J gene TRBJ1-1; 8 bases agree with TRBD1. Germline V gene data show CDR1 as LNHNV and CDR2 as YYDKDF (reference sequence). J was trimmed by 8 bases and V by 0 bases; bases with no gene match: 5. The CDR3 contains 14 residues. Here the CDR3 reads CATSRDDRGFEAFF. DNA of the CDR3: TGTGCCACCAGCAGAGACGACAGGGGATTCGAAGCTTTCTTT. The whole variable domain, filled in from reference TRBV15 and TRBJ1-1, reads DAMVIQNPRYQVTQFGKPVTLSCSQTLNHNVMYWYQQKSSQAPKLLFHYYDKDFNNEADTPDNFQSRRPNTSFCFLDIRSPGLGDTAMYLCATSRDDRGFEAFFGQGTRLTVV.

The chain uses TRBV6-6 and TRBJ1-2; 7 nucleotides line up with TRBD1. Germline CDR1 is MNHNY and CDR2 is SVGAGI (reference sequence). Germline trimming cut 2 bases from V and 0 bases from J; bases unmatched to any gene: 6. This CDR3 region has 16 residues. The CDR3 DNA follows: TGTGCCAGCAGTTACCCCCGGACAGGTTCTAACTATGGCTACACCTTC. This codes for CASSYPRTGSNYGYTF.

This clone turned up a few times. At one end, the junction sequence differs from germline, possibly due to a read error. The chain recombines TRBV5-1 with TRBJ2-1; TRBD2 matches 10 bases. CDR3 length: 13 residues. Germline CDR1 reads SGHRS; CDR2 reads YFSETQ. The CDR3 DNA reads TGCGCCAGCAGCTTCAACCCAACTAGCGGGACCGTCTTC. Translated: CASSFNPTSGTVF.

Only one count was recorded for this clone. The chain links TRBV5-1 to TRBJ2-3; the D gene is possibly TRBD2 (6 bases). The CDR3 is 15 residues long. Germline CDR1 is SGHRS and CDR2 is YFSETQ. V was pared by 0 bases and J by 4 bases, with 12 bases between. CDR3 residues: CASSLARGGADTQYF. The CDR3 DNA reads TGCGCCAGCAGCTTGGCTCGTGGAGGGGCAGATACGCAGTATTTT.

The gene calls are TRBV1 and TRBJ2-2; TRBD2 is taken as the D call from the table, unchecked against the DNA. TRBV1 is classified as a pseudogene. The CDR3 runs to 16 residues. The CDR3 nucleotides read TGCACCAGCAGCCCCGGGACTAGCGGGGCCTCCGGGGAGCTGTTTTTT. It codes for CTSSPGTSGASGELFF.

This clone came up a few times. This CDR3 is CSVAPGANQPQHF. The CDR3 DNA reads TGCAGCGTTGCCCCGGGCGCCAATCAGCCCCAGCATTTT. The rearrangement links TRBV29-1 to TRBJ1-5; no clear D gene. V lost 4 bases and J lost 3, with 10 bases in between. This CDR3 region has 13 residues. The germline V gene encodes CDR1 SQVTM and CDR2 ANQGSEA.

This clone was seen only a few times. The rearrangement uses TRBV19 and TRBJ2-6; D gene unclear. V was trimmed by 2 bases and J by 0 bases, leaving 11 bases between them. The CDR3 has 17 amino acids. CDR1 is LNHDA, CDR2 SQIVND, per germline (reference sequence). CDR3 in amino acids: CASSIRTITSGANVLTF. In DNA, the CDR3 is TGTGCCAGTAGTATAAGGACGATCACCTCTGGGGCCAACGTCCTGACTTTC.

This chain uses TRBV5-5 with TRBJ2-7; D remains ambiguous. V was pared by 2 bases and J by 5 bases, with 5 bases between. CDR1 and CDR2 (germline): SGHKS, YYEKEE (reference sequence). The length of the CDR3 is 11 residues. The CDR3 DNA reads TGTGCCAGCAGCTTTGCCAACGAGCAGTACTTC. This codes for CASSFANEQYF.

This clone was picked up a small number of times. The rearrangement joins TRBV27 to TRBJ2-7; tentative D call: TRBD1 (6 bases). The CDR3 sequence is 15 residues long. The germline CDR1 and CDR2 sequences are MNHEY and SMNVEV (reference sequence). Deletions cut 5 bases from V and 0 bases from J, with 14 bases between. CDR3 in DNA: TGTGCCAGCAGTGGACGACGGGACACCTCCTACGAGCAGTACTTC. Residues: CASSGRRDTSYEQYF.

The chain has TRBV7-2 and TRBJ2-7; D may be TRBD1 (6 bases). CDR1 is SGHTA and CDR2 is FQGNSA in the germline V gene. The CDR3 runs to 15 residues. Trimming removed 5 bases from V and 3 bases from J, with 17 bases in between. The CDR3 here is CASSLAGTTGYEQYF. DNA of the CDR3: TGTGCCAGCAGCCTGGCCGGGACAACCGGCTACGAGCAGTACTTC. Supplemented by reference TRBV7-2 and TRBJ2-7, the full variable domain reads GAGVSQSPSNKVTEKGKDVELRCDPISGHTALYWYRQSLGQGLEFLIYFQGNSAPDKSGLPSDRFSAERTGGSVSTLTIQRTQQEDSAVYLCASSLAGTTGYEQYFGPGTRLTVT.

This clone was counted only a few times. This chain links TRBV7-3 with TRBJ2-3, with TRBD2 identical over 7 bases. The CDR3 sequence is 14 residues long. From germline, CDR1 is SGHTA and CDR2 FQGTGA. With V trimmed by 1 base and J by 13 bases, 11 bases remained unmatched. DNA of the CDR3: TGTGCCAGCAGCTTAAGCGGGACTAAGGATCAGAAGTATTTT. Amino acid sequence: CASSLSGTKDQKYF.

Turning to this clone: A read error may produce the germline difference seen at one junction end. The V call is TRBV11-2, the J call TRBJ2-1, with 8 bases matching TRBD1. This CDR3 is 12 amino acids long. CDR1 SGHAT and CDR2 FQNNGV come from the germline V gene. The CDR3 sequence: CASSLVGRGLVF. Written as DNA, the CDR3 is TGTGCCAGCAGCTTAGTTGGCAGGGGGCTGGTCTTC.

The gene calls are TRBV15 and TRBJ2-5; no reliable D call. V dropped 2 bases and J dropped 5 bases, with 9 bases sitting between them. The CDR3 covers 13 residues. Germline V CDR1 and CDR2: LNHNV, YYDKDF (reference sequence). The CDR3 coding sequence is TGTGCCACCAGCAGATCTAAGGCCGAGACCCAGTACTTC. Protein: CATSRSKAETQYF.

This clone was seen repeatedly, ten times or more. CDR3 amino acids: CASSPGLAGDGTDTQYF. The CDR3 DNA is TGTGCCAGCAGTCCGGGACTAGCGGGAGATGGCACAGATACGCAGTATTTT. The rearrangement links TRBV28 to TRBJ2-3, with 14 bases aligning to TRBD2. Germline V lookup: CDR1 MDHEN, CDR2 SYDVKM. V lost 5 bases and J lost 1; bases outside the gene matches: 5. The length of the CDR3 is 17 residues.

The V call is TRBV7-3, the J call TRBJ2-7; no definite D call. This CDR3 is 13 amino acids long. Germline CDR1 and CDR2: SGHTA and FQGTGA. With 0 bases removed from V and 6 bases from J, the gap between germline ends came to 9 bases. The CDR3 DNA sequence: TGTGCCAGCAGCTTAACGCTCGTCAGCGAGCAGTACTTC. Translated: CASSLTLVSEQYF.

The V call is TRBV6-1, the J call TRBJ2-3; 7 nucleotides agree with TRBD1. Germline V gene lookup returns CDR1 MNHNS and CDR2 SASEGT. V lost 1 base and J lost 2; bases outside the gene matches: 6. The CDR3 runs 16 residues. This CDR3 reads CASSEGKGQNTDTQYF. The CDR3 nucleotides read TGTGCCAGCAGTGAAGGGAAGGGACAGAACACAGATACGCAGTATTTT.

The chain uses TRBV18 and TRBJ2-1, with D perhaps TRBD1 (6 bases). This CDR3 region has 17 residues. Trimming stripped 0 bases from V and 4 bases from J, with 16 bases between. Per the germline V gene, CDR1 is KGHSH and CDR2 is LQKENI. DNA of the CDR3: TGTGCCAGCTCACCACCGGGCACAGGGTCTTTGTACAATGAGCAGTTCTTC. Translating gives CASSPPGTGSLYNEQFF.

The chain joins TRBV5-5 to TRBJ2-7; 13 bases map to TRBD2. The germline V gene encodes CDR1 SGHKS and CDR2 YYEKEE (reference sequence). The CDR3 has 16 residues. Trimming took 3 bases from V and 4 from J; bases not matched to a gene: 7. CDR3 in DNA: TGTGCCAGCAGCTCCGGGACTAGCGGGGTGGTGTACGAGCAGTACTTC. Its translation: CASSSGTSGVVYEQYF.

This clone was recorded a few times. The genes are TRBV7-9 and TRBJ1-2; TRBD1 matches at 7 bases. The CDR3 extends over 15 amino acids. The V gene end was trimmed by 5 bases and the J gene end by 8 bases; junction bases not matched to a gene: 14. Germline V lookup: CDR1 SEHNR, CDR2 FQNEAQ (reference sequence). The CDR3 nucleotides read TGTGCCAGCAGCACCCCAGGGGGAAACGTACGGGGCTACACCTTC. Residues: CASSTPGGNVRGYTF.

This clone was counted between two and nine times. J is TRBJ1-2 and V is TRBV18, with TRBD1 identical over 7 bases. Trimming cost V 4 bases and J 4 bases; bases outside gene matches: 12. In germline, CDR1 is KGHSH, CDR2 LQKENI. CDR3 length equals 16 residues. The CDR3 loop reads CASSLDEQGLSYGYTF. CDR3 sequence (DNA): TGTGCCAGCTCACTAGATGAACAGGGGTTGAGCTATGGCTACACCTTC.

In its sample, this clone was seen a few times. The chain has TRBV27 and TRBJ1-2, with 9 bases identical to TRBD1. CDR1 is MNHEY, CDR2 SMNVEV, per germline (reference sequence). V trimming: 7 bases; J trimming: 4 bases; junction bases outside the gene matches: 10. This CDR3 region has 15 residues. This CDR3 is CASKTGGAEGYGYTF. The DNA for the CDR3 is TGTGCCAGCAAAACAGGGGGCGCAGAGGGCTATGGCTACACCTTC.

The rearrangement links TRBV11-1 to TRBJ2-5, with a tentative D call TRBD1 (6 bases). Trimming stripped 2 bases from V and 4 bases from J, with 14 bases between. From germline, CDR1 is SGHAT and CDR2 FQDESV (reference sequence). The CDR3 is 15 amino acids. CDR3: CASSLRWTAGETQYF. CDR3 in DNA: TGTGCCAGCAGCTTAAGGTGGACAGCAGGAGAGACCCAGTACTTC. Full variable domain (outside the CDR3, taken from reference TRBV11-1 and TRBJ2-5): EAEVAQSPRYKITEKSQAVAFWCDPISGHATLYWYRQILGQGPELLVQFQDESVVDDSQLPKDRFSAERLKGVDSTLKIQPAELGDSAMYLCASSLRWTAGETQYFGPGTRLLVL.

This sequence joins TRBV19 and TRBJ2-3; 11 positions agree with TRBD1. The CDR3 consists of 15 residues. Germline CDR1 reads LNHDA; CDR2 reads SQIVND (reference sequence). Trimming cost V 6 bases and J 6 bases; bases outside gene matches: 8. CDR3 DNA sequence: TGTGCCAGTAGCGACGGACAGGGGGCTGTGGATACGCAGTATTTT. Residues: CASSDGQGAVDTQYF.

The gene calls are TRBV2 and TRBJ2-3, with a weak D call TRBD1 (5 bases). Germline V gene data show CDR1 as SNHLY and CDR2 as FYNNEI. With 4 bases removed from V and 2 bases from J, the gap between germline ends came to 10 bases. The CDR3 length is 14 residues. CDR3 protein: CASSADRNTDTQYF. The CDR3 DNA is TGTGCCAGCAGTGCTGACAGAAACACAGATACGCAGTATTTT.

The CDR3: CASSLPSGGSYEQYF. The CDR3 bases are TGTGCCAGCAGCTTGCCTAGCGGGGGATCCTACGAGCAGTACTTC. The chain carries TRBV5-4 and TRBJ2-7; 10 bases agree with TRBD2. This CDR3 is 15 amino acids long. The junction had 2 bases not matched to a gene; V was cut back by 1 base and J by 1 base. Germline lookup yields CDR1 SGHNT and CDR2 YYREEE (reference sequence).

The J gene is TRBJ1-5, the V gene TRBV6-5; D possibly corresponds to TRBD1 (5 bases). The CDR3 is 15 residues long. CDR1 and CDR2 (germline): MNHEY, SVGAGI. V was clipped by 2 bases and J by 0 bases, with 8 bases between them. The CDR3 sequence: CASSYGGHSNQPQHF. In DNA, the CDR3 is TGTGCCAGCAGTTACGGCGGACATAGCAATCAGCCCCAGCATTTT.

This clone was observed once. V and J are TRBV30 and TRBJ2-2; D may be TRBD1 or TRBD2 (5 bases each). The CDR3 spans 13 residues. Germline V gives CDR1 GTSNPN, CDR2 SVGIG (reference sequence). Trimming took off 3 bases at V and 3 bases at J, with 8 bases between the two ends. The CDR3 DNA follows: TGTGCCTGGAGGAGGGACCACACCGGGGAGCTGTTTTTT. It translates to CAWRRDHTGELFF.

This chain joins TRBV5-4 and TRBJ2-3; D is unresolved. From germline, CDR1 is SGHNT and CDR2 YYREEE (reference sequence). This CDR3 spans 17 amino acids. Trimming took off 0 bases at V and 0 bases at J, with 14 bases between the two ends. The CDR3 region has the DNA TGTGCCAGCAGCTTGGATGTCGGCCCCCCTAGCACAGATACGCAGTATTTT. This sequence encodes CASSLDVGPPSTDTQYF.

This clone was observed once. The V and J genes are TRBV30 and TRBJ2-7, with a weak D call TRBD1 (6 bases). The V gene lost 1 base and the J gene lost 5 bases, with 15 bases spanning the gap. The CDR3 contains 14 residues. Germline V CDR1 and CDR2: GTSNPN, SVGIG (reference sequence). DNA for the CDR3: TGTGCCTGGAGTGCACAGGGAAGGTTAGACGAGCAGTACTTC. As protein: CAWSAQGRLDEQYF.